This T cell receptor (beta chain) derives from a study of naive and memory T cell subsets. Study conclusions and caveats: From naive to CM, EM and EMRA, diversity decreased and Gini increased.

This clonotype was seen a few times. Its antigen is not identified. After the first PCR, alpha and beta chain libraries were processed separately. CD4+ T cell IFNgamma after overnight CMV lysate exposure gave donor CMV status. The CDR3 loop spans 13 amino acids. The junction had 6 bases not matched to a gene; V was cut back by 6 bases and J by 8 bases. Germline assignment: CDR1 SGHTA and CDR2 FQGNSA. An equimolar mix of two oligonucleotides served as the beta constant-region primer for TRBC1 and TRBC2. Nested alpha and beta constant-region primers with the SP2 primer drove four PCR rounds on ligated cDNA. A single record per CDR3 protein comes from TCRdb applying MiXCR to the UMI-ligation and nested PCR reads. Of 100,000 or so distinct CDR3 sequences listed, around 7% are singletons.

The V gene is TRBV7-2, the J gene TRBJ1-2; 10 bases fit TRBD1. The sequence derives from a human donor in good health. The sequenced sample consisted of central memory CD4+ T cells from blood. Here the CDR3 reads CASRPGQGYGYTF. CDR3 sequence (DNA): TGTGCCAGCAGGCCGGGACAGGGGTACGGCTACACCTTC. The full variable domain, its missing parts supplied by reference TRBV7-2 and TRBJ1-2, is GAGVSQSPSNKVTEKGKDVELRCDPISGHTALYWYRQSLGQGLEFLIYFQGNSAPDKSGLPSDRFSAERTGGSVSTLTIQRTQQEDSAVYLCASRPGQGYGYTFGSGTRLTVV.